The rows below give T cell receptor beta chains drawn from one sample of a study of blood T cell repertoires in COVID-19. TCRdb's copy holds only in-frame clones and misses some; the assay was immunoSEQ multiplex PCR. The sample contains over 90,000 clones, more than 70% of which appear only once. Sequenced input: peripheral blood. The receptors here all came from an older woman with acute or convalescent COVID-19. Both conserved end residues are trimmed from each CDR3.

J,V,CDR3
TRBJ1-2,TRBV19,ASGSLEGIYGYT
TRBJ2-3,TRBV7-2,ASSFYRTDTQY
TRBJ1-5,TRBV2,ASTPGFGTGRSSNQPQH
TRBJ1-4,TRBV6-5,ASNRRNEKLF
TRBJ1-1,TRBV29-1,SVESNMNTEAF
TRBJ2-1,TRBV7-3,ASSAQVTAGEQF
TRBJ2-2,TRBV7-9,ASSRLPGELF
TRBJ2-1,TRBV5-1,ASSRGWGASGSTNEQF
TRBJ2-1,TRBV20-1,SASSGRAINEQF
TRBJ1-3,TRBV9,ASSVAPGQGTGNTIY
TRBJ2-1,TRBV5-1,ASSLDGGTYNEQF
TRBJ2-2,TRBV15,ATSRELAGAGELF
TRBJ2-5,TRBV2,ASSEPWDRPRETQY
TRBJ1-1,TRBV7-2,ASSFFSEAAEAF
TRBJ2-5,TRBV28,ASTGHTGETQY
TRBJ1-1,TRBV29-1,SVGEETEAF
TRBJ2-7,TRBV10-3,AILRWRESRYEQY
TRBJ1-3,TRBV6-1,ASSDLQGISGNTIY
TRBJ2-1,TRBV5-1,ASSFGTSNYEQF
TRBJ1-1,TRBV28,ASSSPWGDTEAF
TRBJ2-2,TRBV24-1,ATSDLNRGPGELF
TRBJ1-5,TRBV13,ASSIGGANSNQPQH
TRBJ2-1,TRBV7-6,ASRPIAGEKNNEQF
TRBJ2-2,TRBV2,ASSGVLRGPGELF
TRBJ2-3,TRBV28,ASSYPGGRSTDTQY
TRBJ2-1,TRBV6-1,ASSENGEQF
TRBJ1-2,TRBV30,ASQEGMFGYT
TRBJ1-1,TRBV11-3,ASSFGQGATEAF
TRBJ2-5,TRBV29-1,SASVGGRMQETQY
TRBJ2-5,TRBV5-4,ASSIPGTSGRETQY
TRBJ1-4,TRBV28,ASSFWGKVEGGEKLF
TRBJ2-7,TRBV30,AWSKGINEQY
TRBJ1-6,TRBV5-4,ASSLATGGGAPLH
TRBJ2-1,TRBV9,ASSVIAGTNNEQF
TRBJ1-5,TRBV2,ASSGNRGDQPQH
TRBJ2-5,TRBV4-2,ASSQTSGRAYETQY
TRBJ1-4,TRBV6-5,ASTLRFATNEKLF
TRBJ1-3,TRBV9,ASSVDPGGNTIY
TRBJ1-2,TRBV3-1/TRBV3-2,ASSINSDRAYGYT
TRBJ1-2,TRBV9,ASSVAQGGGYT
TRBJ1-2,TRBV28,ASSNSLQLAGYT
TRBJ2-1,TRBV29-1,SVGLAGDNEQF
TRBJ2-3,TRBV28,ASSLYRASTDTQY
TRBJ2-1,TRBV3-1/TRBV3-2,ASSQGETSGREF
TRBJ2-2,TRBV7-9,ASSLVGLAGDAGELF
TRBJ1-4,TRBV5-6,ASTLSRGGKLF
TRBJ1-1,TRBV30,AWSDRPKDTEAF
TRBJ2-2,TRBV30,AWRHSTGELF
TRBJ2-5,TRBV20-1,SARDRETQY
TRBJ1-5,TRBV21-1,ASPTITGPEYRNQPQH
TRBJ1-1,TRBV6-5,ASSYMTGGSTEAF
TRBJ1-2,TRBV28,ASSRDYGYT
TRBJ1-3,TRBV30,AWSVLALTGRSTIY